Shown below are 14 T cell receptor beta chains from a single sample sequenced in a study of T cells in Graves' hyperthyroidism and ophthalmopathy (dated by TCRdb to the late 2010s). Library method: multiplex PCR. This sample was sequenced with an Illumina HiSeq 2000. The TCR beta CDR3 regions were amplified from the RNA transcripts. A first-round RT-PCR of the TCR CDR3 used the HTBI primer set with the Qiagen OneStep RT-PCR kit. Using fastp trimming at Q25 and MiXCR clonotype assembly, TCRdb reanalyzed the public sequencing data and kept in-frame beta chains. Rows are combined by CDR3 protein, so each entry shows the most common genes and DNA. For this sample there are 200,000 to 250,000 distinct CDR3 sequences; roughly 18% appear just once. The top ten clonotypes cover roughly 50% of the sample. Sequencing was carried out using blood. These receptors were taken from a man aged 45-65 years with Graves' hyperthyroidism.

This clonotype was seen ten or more times. This rearrangement joins TRBV7-9 to TRBJ2-5, with 7 bases fitting TRBD1. This CDR3 is 13 amino acids long. The trim removed 5 bases at V and 6 bases at J, leaving 6 bases unmatched. Germline assignment: CDR1 SEHNR and CDR2 FQNEAQ (reference sequence). CDR3 residues: CASSRTGVQTQYF. CDR3 sequence (DNA): TGTGCCAGCAGCCGAACAGGGGTGCAGACCCAGTACTTC.

This chain uses TRBV9 with TRBJ2-7; D may be TRBD1 (6 bases). The ends were cut back, 4 bases at V and 5 bases at J, with 22 bases in the middle. CDR3 size: 16 residues. The germline gives CDR1 SGDLS, CDR2 YYNGEE. DNA of the CDR3: TGTGCCAGCAGCTCAAAACCACATGGGGACACCCACGAGCAGTACTTC. This sequence encodes CASSSKPHGDTHEQYF.

This clonotype has at least ten counts. The gene calls are TRBV6-2 or TRBV6-3 and TRBJ1-1; D is undetermined. V was pared by 6 bases and J by 1 base, with 9 bases between. There are 13 residues in the CDR3. The V gene's germline CDR1 is MNHEY and CDR2 SVGEGT. CDR3 protein: CASSLTWNTEAFF. In nucleotides, the CDR3 is TGTGCCAGCAGCCTAACTTGGAACACTGAAGCTTTCTTT.

This clonotype was detected only a few times. With a much larger clone just one base away, this may be a read error. This chain links TRBV6-2 or TRBV6-3 with TRBJ2-1; 11 bases fit TRBD2. This CDR3 is 14 amino acids long. The germline gives CDR1 MNHEY, CDR2 SVGEGT. CDR3 nucleotide sequence: TGTGCCAGCATAACTAGCGGGAGCTACAATGAGCAGCTCTTC. Translating it yields CASITSGSYNEQLF.

The rearrangement joins TRBV28 to TRBJ2-1; 9 bases are a match to TRBD2. Germline V CDR1 and CDR2: MDHEN, SYDVKM. V trimming: 6 bases; J trimming: 5 bases; junction bases outside the gene matches: 11. The CDR3 extends over 16 amino acids. The CDR3 spells CASRTFSGSRHNEQFF. CDR3 DNA: TGTGCCAGCAGGACTTTTAGCGGGAGTAGGCACAATGAGCAGTTCTTC.

Ten or more counts support this clonotype. The chain carries TRBV13 and TRBJ2-7; 9 bases line up with TRBD1. Germline lookup yields CDR1 PRHDT and CDR2 FYEKMQ (reference sequence). The CDR3 has 14 residues. V trimming: 5 bases; J trimming: 4 bases; junction bases outside the gene matches: 6. The chain's CDR3 is CASSAPGQGYEQYF. CDR3 coding DNA: TGTGCCAGCAGCGCACCGGGACAGGGATACGAGCAGTACTTC.

About this clonotype itself: Possible read error: a much larger clone is one base away. The rearrangement joins TRBV7-2 to TRBJ2-6, with D perhaps assigned TRBD1 or TRBD2 (5 bases each). V dropped 1 base and J dropped 0 bases, with 13 bases sitting between them. Germline CDR1 reads SGHTA; CDR2 reads FQGNSA. The CDR3 is 18 amino acids. CDR3: CASSLGGTVSSGANVLTF. CDR3 bases: TGTGCCAGCAGCTTAGGGGGGACCGTTTCCTCTGGGGCCAACGTCCTGACTTTC.

This clonotype was counted ten times or more. The chain employs TRBV28 and TRBJ2-7, with unresolved D. V gave up 3 bases and J gave up 3 bases, with 15 bases separating them. This CDR3 spans 15 amino acids. Germline CDR1 and CDR2: MDHEN and SYDVKM. CDR3 sequence reads: CASSLDLDGRYEQYF. The CDR3 DNA sequence: TGTGCCAGCAGTTTGGATTTGGACGGACGCTACGAGCAGTACTTC.

This clonotype was detected once. This chain links TRBV27 with TRBJ2-1, with D unclear. Between the trimmed V and J ends, which lost 3 bases and 9 bases, there was a span of 9 bases. The V gene's germline CDR1 is MNHEY and CDR2 SMNVEV (reference sequence). The CDR3 sequence is 12 residues long. The CDR3 loop reads CASSFIGSEQFF. CDR3 sequence (DNA): TGTGCCAGCAGTTTTATCGGCAGTGAGCAGTTCTTC.

J is TRBJ2-1 and V is TRBV29-1; D is perhaps TRBD1 (5 bases). The CDR3 has 14 residues. Trimming pared 3 bases from V and 9 bases from J, leaving 18 bases between. Per germline, CDR1 SQVTM and CDR2 ANQGSEA. The CDR3 coding sequence is TGCAGCGTTGAGGGGCTAGGCCATCTCGGTGAGCAGTTCTTC. The encoded protein is CSVEGLGHLGEQFF.

This clonotype was recorded a few times. This rearrangement joins TRBV27 to TRBJ2-3; D not certain. Trimming pared 6 bases from V and 1 base from J, leaving 20 bases between. CDR1 is MNHEY, CDR2 SMNVEV, per germline (reference sequence). The CDR3 contains 17 residues. The CDR3 sequence is CASSPRRDLAGTDTQYF. The CDR3 nucleotides are TGTGCCAGCAGCCCCCGACGCGACTTAGCTGGCACAGATACGCAGTATTTT.

This clonotype was detected many times. V usage is TRBV20-1 and J usage is TRBJ2-3, with 9 bases matching TRBD2. This CDR3 has 18 residues. CDR1 is DFQATT and CDR2 is SNEGSKA in the germline V gene (reference sequence). The J segment lost 4 bases and the V segment lost 3 bases, leaving 17 bases of the junction unmatched. DNA for the CDR3: TGCAGTGCTAGTAAGGTGGGCGGGAGGGCCTTCTTCGCAGATACGCAGTATTTT. Its translation is CSASKVGGRAFFADTQYF.

This clonotype was picked up many times. The rearrangement joins TRBV4-2 to TRBJ2-7, with D perhaps TRBD2 (5 bases). The germline V and J ends were trimmed by 3 bases and 0 bases, with 9 bases remaining between them. Germline-derived CDR1 and CDR2 are LGHNA and YNFKEQ. The CDR3 is made up of 14 amino acids. CDR3 sequence (DNA): TGTGCCAGCAGCCACCAAGGGAGCTCCTACGAGCAGTACTTC. Protein product: CASSHQGSSYEQYF.

At least ten counts were recorded for this clonotype. The genes are TRBV5-1 and TRBJ2-7, with D unclear. With 3 bases removed from V and 3 bases from J, the gap between germline ends came to 7 bases. CDR3 length equals 12 residues. The germline CDR1 and CDR2 sequences are SGHRS and YFSETQ. The CDR3 region is CASSSFGYEQYF. The CDR3 DNA reads TGCGCCAGCAGCTCTTTCGGCTACGAGCAGTACTTC.